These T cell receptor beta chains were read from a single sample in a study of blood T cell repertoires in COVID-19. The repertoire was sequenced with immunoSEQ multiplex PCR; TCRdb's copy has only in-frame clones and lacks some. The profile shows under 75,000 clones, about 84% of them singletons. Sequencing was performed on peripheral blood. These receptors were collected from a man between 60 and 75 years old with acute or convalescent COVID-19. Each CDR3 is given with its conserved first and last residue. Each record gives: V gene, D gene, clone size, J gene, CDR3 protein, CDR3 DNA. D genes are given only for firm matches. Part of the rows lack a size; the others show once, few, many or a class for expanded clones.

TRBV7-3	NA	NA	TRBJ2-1	CASSLSRNEQFF	TGTGCCAGCAGCTTATCCCGGAATGAGCAGTTCTTC
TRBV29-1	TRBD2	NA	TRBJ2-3	CSVEEGGGAQYF	TGCAGCGTTGAAGAGGGGGGAGGGGCGCAGTATTTT
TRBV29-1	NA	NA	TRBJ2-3	CSVRRERGPDTQYF	TGCAGCGTTCGTCGGGAGAGGGGCCCAGATACGCAGTATTTT
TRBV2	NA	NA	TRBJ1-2	CASSSITTIYGYTF	TGTGCCAGCAGTTCCATTACAACGATCTATGGCTACACCTTC
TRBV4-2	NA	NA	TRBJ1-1	CASSQEVGEAFF	TGTGCCAGCAGCCAGGAGGTTGGTGAAGCTTTCTTT
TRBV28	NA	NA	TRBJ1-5	CASTAGSRNQPQHF	TGTGCCAGCACGGCAGGTTCCCGCAATCAGCCCCAGCATTTT
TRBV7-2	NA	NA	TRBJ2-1	CASSLSRDNEQFF	TGTGCCAGCAGCTTGTCACGGGACAATGAGCAGTTCTTC
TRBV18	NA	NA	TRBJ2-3	CASSPGQVDTQYF	TGTGCCAGCTCCCCAGGGCAGGTAGATACGCAGTATTTT
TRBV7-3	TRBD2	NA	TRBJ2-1	CASSLAAGAYNEQFF	TGTGCCAGCAGCTTGGCCGCGGGGGCCTACAATGAGCAGTTCTTC
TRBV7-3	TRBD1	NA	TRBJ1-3	CASSKTGGVGNTIYF	TGTGCCAGCAGCAAAACAGGGGGCGTTGGAAACACCATATATTTT
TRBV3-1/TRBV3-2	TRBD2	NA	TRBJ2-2	CASSQLAGGHGELFF	TGTGCCAGCAGCCAACTAGCGGGGGGGCACGGGGAGCTGTTTTTT
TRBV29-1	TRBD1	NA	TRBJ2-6	CSVTGTGDSGANVLTF	TGCAGCGTCACCGGGACAGGGGATTCCGGGGCCAACGTCCTGACTTTC
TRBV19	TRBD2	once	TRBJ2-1	CASSRSGGADNEQFF	TGTGCCAGTAGTAGGAGCGGGGGGGCAGACAATGAGCAGTTCTTC
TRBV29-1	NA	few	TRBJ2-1	CSVGGTVSDGSYNEQFF	TGCAGCGTTGGCGGGACAGTCTCCGACGGGAGCTACAATGAGCAGTTCTTC
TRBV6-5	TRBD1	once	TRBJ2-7	CASSKTGDHEQYF	TGTGCCAGCAGTAAAACAGGGGACCACGAGCAGTACTTC
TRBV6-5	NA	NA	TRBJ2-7	CASSYSILGDTYEQYF	TGTGCCAGCAGTTACTCGATCCTAGGGGACACCTACGAGCAGTACTTC
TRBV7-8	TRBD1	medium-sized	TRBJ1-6	CASSLVRPERTGRSPLHF	TGTGCCAGCAGCTTAGTTAGGCCGGAGAGGACAGGCCGTTCACCCCTCCACTTT
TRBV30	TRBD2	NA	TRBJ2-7	CAWSISIAGEQYF	TGTGCCTGGAGTATCTCGATAGCGGGGGAGCAGTACTTC
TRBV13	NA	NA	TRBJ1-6	CASSFNAGSSYNSPLHF	TGTGCCAGCAGCTTTAACGCGGGGAGCTCCTATAATTCACCCCTCCACTTT
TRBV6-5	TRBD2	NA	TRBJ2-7	CASSYSAGGTYEQYF	TGTGCCAGCAGTTACTCTGCGGGGGGCACTTACGAGCAGTACTTC
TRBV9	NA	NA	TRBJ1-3	CASSALLGGSGNTIYF	TGTGCCAGCAGCGCCCTCTTAGGGGGCTCTGGAAACACCATATATTTT
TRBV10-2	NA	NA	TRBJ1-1	CASSEPREYGEAFF	TGCGCCAGCAGTGAGCCCAGGGAATACGGTGAAGCTTTCTTT
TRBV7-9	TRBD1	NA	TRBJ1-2	CASSLRQGNYGYTF	TGTGCCAGCAGCCTACGACAGGGCAACTATGGCTACACCTTC
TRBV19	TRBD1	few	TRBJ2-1	CASSISAGGHNEQFF	TGTGCCAGTAGTATTTCCGCAGGGGGCCACAATGAGCAGTTCTTC
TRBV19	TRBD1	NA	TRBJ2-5	CASSMSGGRETQYF	TGTGCCAGTAGTATGTCAGGGGGCCGGGAGACCCAGTACTTC
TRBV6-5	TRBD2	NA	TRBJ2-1	CASSYSRTSGPLGQFF	TGTGCCAGCAGTTACTCGCGAACTAGCGGTCCTTTAGGGCAGTTCTTC
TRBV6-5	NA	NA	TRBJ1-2	CASRLTTVNYGYTF	TGTGCCAGCAGACTAACGACAGTCAACTATGGCTACACCTTC
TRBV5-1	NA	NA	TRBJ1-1	CASSLAGGFEAFF	TGCGCCAGCAGCTTGGCTGGAGGCTTTGAAGCTTTCTTT